The clone carrying this T cell receptor beta chain showed up just once. Its antigen is unidentified. V was pared by 5 bases and J by 0 bases, with 8 bases between. This CDR3 is 14 amino acids long. The germline CDR1 and CDR2 sequences are WNHNN and SYGVQD (reference sequence). The sample belongs to a study of blood T cells in healthy people across ages. Notes on the study in general: Among T cells, TCR beta diversity per million cells dropped roughly linearly as age rose. Versus aged donors, long-lived donors had higher diversity and more naive CD4+ cells.

Sample-barcoded 5' priming and a J-beta primer mix drove a second PCR of about 7 to 11 cycles. TCRdb re-analysed the 5' RACE reads in MiXCR, keeping a single row per CDR3 protein. The table includes about 1.4 million distinct CDR3 sequences, 45% to 70% detected once. The gene calls are TRBV10-1 and TRBJ1-3; D is possibly TRBD1 (5 bases). Sequencing input: blood. This TCR derives from a man younger than 35 in good health. The CDR3 DNA sequence: TGCGCCAGCAGTATGGACACCTCTGGAAACACCATATATTTT. Translation gives CASSMDTSGNTIYF.